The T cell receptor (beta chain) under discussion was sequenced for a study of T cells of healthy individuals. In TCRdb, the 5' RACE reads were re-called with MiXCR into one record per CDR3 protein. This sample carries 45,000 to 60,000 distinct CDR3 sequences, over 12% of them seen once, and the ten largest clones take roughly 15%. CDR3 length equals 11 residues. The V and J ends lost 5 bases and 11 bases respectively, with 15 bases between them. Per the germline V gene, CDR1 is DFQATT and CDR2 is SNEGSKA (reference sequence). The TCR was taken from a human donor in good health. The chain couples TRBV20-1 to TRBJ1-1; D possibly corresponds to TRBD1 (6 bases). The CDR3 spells CSAAAGGAAFF. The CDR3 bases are TGCAGTGCTGCGGCTGGGGGCGCCGCTTTCTTT.